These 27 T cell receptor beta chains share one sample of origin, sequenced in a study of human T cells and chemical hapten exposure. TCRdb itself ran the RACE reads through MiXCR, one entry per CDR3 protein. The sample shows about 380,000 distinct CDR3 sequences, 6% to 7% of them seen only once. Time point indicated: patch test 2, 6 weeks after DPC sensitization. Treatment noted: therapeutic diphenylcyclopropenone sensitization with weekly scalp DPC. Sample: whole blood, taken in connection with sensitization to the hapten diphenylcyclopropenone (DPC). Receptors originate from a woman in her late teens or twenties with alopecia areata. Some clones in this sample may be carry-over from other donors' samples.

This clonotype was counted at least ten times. The CDR3 protein is CASSLRGAETQYF. The CDR3 DNA sequence: TGTGCCAGCAGCTTGAGGGGAGCAGAGACCCAGTACTTC. This sequence joins TRBV7-9 and TRBJ2-5; D assignment may be TRBD1 or TRBD2 (5 bases each). Germline lookup yields CDR1 SEHNR and CDR2 FQNEAQ (reference sequence). The CDR3 is 13 residues long. V was pared by 3 bases and J by 4 bases, with 9 bases between. Based on the CDR3 plus reference TRBV7-9 and TRBJ2-5, the full variable domain is DTGVSQNPRHKITKRGQNVTFRCDPISEHNRLYWYRQTLGQGPEFLTYFQNEAQLEKSRLLSDRFSAERPKGSFSTLEIQRTEQGDSAMYLCASSLRGAETQYFGPGTRLLVL.

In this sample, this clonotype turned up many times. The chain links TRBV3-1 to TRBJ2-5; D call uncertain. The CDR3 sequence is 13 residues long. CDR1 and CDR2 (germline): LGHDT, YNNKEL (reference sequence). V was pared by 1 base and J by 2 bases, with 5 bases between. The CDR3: CASSQGRQETQYF. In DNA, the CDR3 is TGTGCCAGCAGCCAAGGCAGGCAAGAGACCCAGTACTTC.

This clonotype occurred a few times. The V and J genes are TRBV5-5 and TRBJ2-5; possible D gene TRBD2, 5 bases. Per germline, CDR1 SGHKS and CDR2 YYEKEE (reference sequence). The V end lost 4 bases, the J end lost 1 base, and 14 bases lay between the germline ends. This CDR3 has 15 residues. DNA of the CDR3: TGTGCCAGCAGCCAGCGGTGGAGTACCCAAGAGACCCAGTACTTC. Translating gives CASSQRWSTQETQYF.

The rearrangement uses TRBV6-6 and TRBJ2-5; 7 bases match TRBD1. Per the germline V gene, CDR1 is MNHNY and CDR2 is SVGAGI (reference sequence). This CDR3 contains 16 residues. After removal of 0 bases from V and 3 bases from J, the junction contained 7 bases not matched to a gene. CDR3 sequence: CASSYSGFTGEETQYF. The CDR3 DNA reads TGTGCCAGCAGTTACTCGGGGTTTACAGGGGAAGAGACCCAGTACTTC.

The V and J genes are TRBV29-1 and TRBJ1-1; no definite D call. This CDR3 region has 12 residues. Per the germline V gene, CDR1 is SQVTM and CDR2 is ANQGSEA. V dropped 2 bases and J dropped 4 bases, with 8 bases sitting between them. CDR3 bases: TGCAGCGTTGAATCACGGATCACTGAAGCTTTCTTT. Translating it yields CSVESRITEAFF.

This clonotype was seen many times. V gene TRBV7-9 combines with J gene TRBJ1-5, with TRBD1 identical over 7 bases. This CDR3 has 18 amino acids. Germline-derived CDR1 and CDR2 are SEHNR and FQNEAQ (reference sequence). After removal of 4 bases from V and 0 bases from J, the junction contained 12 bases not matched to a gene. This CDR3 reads CASSSVWAGGYSNQPQHF. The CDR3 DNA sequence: TGTGCCAGCAGCTCCGTTTGGGCAGGGGGATATAGCAATCAGCCCCAGCATTTT.

CDR3 nucleotides: TGTGCCAGCAGCGTAGCGGCAGGGAATCCCTCTGGAAACACCATATATTTT. As protein: CASSVAAGNPSGNTIYF. The chain couples TRBV9 to TRBJ1-3; maybe TRBD1 (5 bases). This CDR3 contains 17 residues. V was shortened by 0 bases and J by 0 bases, with 13 bases between the two germline ends. CDR1 is SGDLS, CDR2 YYNGEE, per germline.

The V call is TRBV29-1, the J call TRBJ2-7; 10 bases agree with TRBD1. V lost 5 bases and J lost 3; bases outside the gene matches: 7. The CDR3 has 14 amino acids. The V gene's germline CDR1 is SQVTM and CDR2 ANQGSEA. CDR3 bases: TGCAGCGTTTCCCCCGGGACAGGGGTCTACGAGCAGTACTTC. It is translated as CSVSPGTGVYEQYF.

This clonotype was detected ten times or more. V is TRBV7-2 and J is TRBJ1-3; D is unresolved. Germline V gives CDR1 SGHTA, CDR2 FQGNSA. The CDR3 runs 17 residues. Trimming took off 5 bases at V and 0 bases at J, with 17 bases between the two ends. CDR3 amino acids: CASSRESPYRSGNTIYF. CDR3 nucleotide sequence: TGTGCCAGCAGCCGCGAAAGTCCCTACCGCTCTGGAAACACCATATATTTT.

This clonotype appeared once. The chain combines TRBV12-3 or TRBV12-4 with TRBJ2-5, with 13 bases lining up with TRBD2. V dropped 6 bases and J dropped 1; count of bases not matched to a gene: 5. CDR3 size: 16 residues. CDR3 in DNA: TGTGCCAGCAGCGGAGGACTAGCGGGGGCCCAAGAGACCCAGTACTTC. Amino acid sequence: CASSGGLAGAQETQYF.

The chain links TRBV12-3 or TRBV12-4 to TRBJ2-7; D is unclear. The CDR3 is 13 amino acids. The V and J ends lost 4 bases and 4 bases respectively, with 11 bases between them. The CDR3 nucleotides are TGTGCCAGCAGTTCAATGGGAACTTACGAGCAGTACTTC. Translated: CASSSMGTYEQYF.

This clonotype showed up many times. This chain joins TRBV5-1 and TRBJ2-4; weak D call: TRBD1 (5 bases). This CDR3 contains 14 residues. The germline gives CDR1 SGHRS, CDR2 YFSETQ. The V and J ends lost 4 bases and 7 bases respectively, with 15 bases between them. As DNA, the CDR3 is TGCGCCAGCAGCGTTCAGGGATTCGATAACATTCAGTACTTC. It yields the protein CASSVQGFDNIQYF.

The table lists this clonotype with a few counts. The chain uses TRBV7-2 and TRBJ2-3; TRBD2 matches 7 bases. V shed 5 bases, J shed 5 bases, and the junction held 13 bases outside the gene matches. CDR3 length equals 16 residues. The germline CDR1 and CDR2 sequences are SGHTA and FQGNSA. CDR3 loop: CASSAGVEEVGDTQYF. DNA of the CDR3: TGTGCCAGCAGCGCGGGGGTCGAGGAGGTTGGAGATACGCAGTATTTT.

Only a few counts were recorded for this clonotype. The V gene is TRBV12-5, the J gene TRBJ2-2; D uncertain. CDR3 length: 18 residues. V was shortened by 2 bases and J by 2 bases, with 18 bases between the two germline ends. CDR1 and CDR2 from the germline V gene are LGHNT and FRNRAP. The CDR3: CASGLPAHPLYNTGELFF. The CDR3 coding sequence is TGTGCTAGTGGTTTGCCCGCCCACCCGCTATACAACACCGGGGAGCTGTTTTTT. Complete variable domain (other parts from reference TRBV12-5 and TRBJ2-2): DARVTQTPRHKVTEMGQEVTMRCQPILGHNTVFWYRQTMMQGLELLAYFRNRAPLDDSGMPKDRFSAEMPDATLATLKIQPSEPRDSAVYFCASGLPAHPLYNTGELFFGEGSRLTVL.

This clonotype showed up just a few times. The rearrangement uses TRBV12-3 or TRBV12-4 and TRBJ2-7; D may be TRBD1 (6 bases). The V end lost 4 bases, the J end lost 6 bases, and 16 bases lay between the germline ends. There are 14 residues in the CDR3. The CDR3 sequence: CASSYLPIGGEQYF. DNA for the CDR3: TGTGCCAGCAGTTACCTACCGATAGGGGGCGAGCAGTACTTC.

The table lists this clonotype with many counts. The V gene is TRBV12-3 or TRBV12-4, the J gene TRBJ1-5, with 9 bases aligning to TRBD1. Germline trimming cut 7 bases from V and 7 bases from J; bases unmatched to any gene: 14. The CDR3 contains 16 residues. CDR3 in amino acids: CASMHIQGANSQPQHF. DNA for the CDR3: TGTGCCAGCATGCACATACAGGGGGCGAACAGCCAGCCCCAGCATTTT.

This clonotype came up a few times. CDR3 protein: CSVEGDGLAGVGPQYF. The CDR3, as DNA: TGCAGCGTTGAGGGAGACGGACTAGCGGGGGTTGGTCCGCAGTATTTT. The chain uses TRBV29-1 and TRBJ2-3; 13 bases map to TRBD2. Trimming cost V 3 bases and J 10 bases; bases outside gene matches: 13. Germline CDR1 reads SQVTM; CDR2 reads ANQGSEA. This CDR3 is built from 16 residues.

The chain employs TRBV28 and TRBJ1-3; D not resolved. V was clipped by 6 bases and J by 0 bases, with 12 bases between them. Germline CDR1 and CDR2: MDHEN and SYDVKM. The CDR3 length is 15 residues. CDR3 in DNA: TGTGCCAGCAGCAATGGACCGGACTCTGGAAACACCATATATTTT. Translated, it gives CASSNGPDSGNTIYF.

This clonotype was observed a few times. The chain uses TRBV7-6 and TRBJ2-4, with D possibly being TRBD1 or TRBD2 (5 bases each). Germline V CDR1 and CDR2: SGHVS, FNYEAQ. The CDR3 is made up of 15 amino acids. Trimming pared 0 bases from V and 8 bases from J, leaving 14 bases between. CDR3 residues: CASSLAPRGRYIQYF. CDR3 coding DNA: TGTGCCAGCAGCTTAGCGCCGAGGGGTCGGTACATTCAGTACTTC.

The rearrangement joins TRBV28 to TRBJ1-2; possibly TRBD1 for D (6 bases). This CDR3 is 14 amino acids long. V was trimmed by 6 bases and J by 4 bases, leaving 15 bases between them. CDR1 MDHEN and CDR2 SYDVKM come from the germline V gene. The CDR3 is CASSPGQYGYGYTF. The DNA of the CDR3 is TGTGCCAGCAGCCCCGGACAGTACGGCTATGGCTACACCTTC.

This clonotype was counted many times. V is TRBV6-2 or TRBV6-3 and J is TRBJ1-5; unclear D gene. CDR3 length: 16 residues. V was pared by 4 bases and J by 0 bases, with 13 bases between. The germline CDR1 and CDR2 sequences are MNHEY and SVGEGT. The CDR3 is CASSSTIGVSNQPQHF. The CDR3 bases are TGTGCCAGCAGTTCCACCATTGGGGTTAGCAATCAGCCCCAGCATTTT.

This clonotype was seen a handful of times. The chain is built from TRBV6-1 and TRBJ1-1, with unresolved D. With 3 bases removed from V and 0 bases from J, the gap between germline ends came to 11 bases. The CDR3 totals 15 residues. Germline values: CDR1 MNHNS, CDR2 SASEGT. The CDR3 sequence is CASSELQAMNTEAFF. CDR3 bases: TGTGCCAGCAGTGAGTTGCAGGCCATGAACACTGAAGCTTTCTTT.

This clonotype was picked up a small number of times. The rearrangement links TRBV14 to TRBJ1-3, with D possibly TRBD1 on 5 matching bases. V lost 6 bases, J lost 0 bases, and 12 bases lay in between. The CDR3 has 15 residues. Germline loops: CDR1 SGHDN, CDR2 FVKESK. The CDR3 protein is CASSFNRSSGNTIYF. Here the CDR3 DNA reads TGTGCCAGCAGTTTTAACAGGAGCTCTGGAAACACCATATATTTT.

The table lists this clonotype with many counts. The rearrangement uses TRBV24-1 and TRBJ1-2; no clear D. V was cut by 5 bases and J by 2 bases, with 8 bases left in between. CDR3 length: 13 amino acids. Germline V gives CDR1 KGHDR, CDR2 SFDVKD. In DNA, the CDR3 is TGTGCCACCAGTGGACATCAAAACTATGGCTACACCTTC. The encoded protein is CATSGHQNYGYTF.

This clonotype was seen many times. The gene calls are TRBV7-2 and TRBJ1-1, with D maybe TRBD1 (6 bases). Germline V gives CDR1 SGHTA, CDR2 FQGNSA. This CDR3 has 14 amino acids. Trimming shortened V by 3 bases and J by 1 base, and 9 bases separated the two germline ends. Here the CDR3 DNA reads TGTGCCAGCAGCTTTCGACAGGAGAACACTGAAGCTTTCTTT. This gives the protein CASSFRQENTEAFF.

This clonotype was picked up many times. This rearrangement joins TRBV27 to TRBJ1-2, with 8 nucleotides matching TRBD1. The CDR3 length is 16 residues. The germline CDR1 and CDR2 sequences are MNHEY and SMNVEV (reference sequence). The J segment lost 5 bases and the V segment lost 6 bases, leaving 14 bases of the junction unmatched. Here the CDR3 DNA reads TGTGCCAGCAGGCAAGCCCGACAGGGGTACCCTTATGGCTACACCTTC. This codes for CASRQARQGYPYGYTF.

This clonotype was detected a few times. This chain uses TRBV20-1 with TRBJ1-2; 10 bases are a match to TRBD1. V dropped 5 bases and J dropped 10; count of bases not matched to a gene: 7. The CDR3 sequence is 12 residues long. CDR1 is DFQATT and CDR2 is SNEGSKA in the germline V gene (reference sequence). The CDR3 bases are TGCAGTGCTTCCGGGACAGGGGTTTACTACACCTTC. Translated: CSASGTGVYYTF.